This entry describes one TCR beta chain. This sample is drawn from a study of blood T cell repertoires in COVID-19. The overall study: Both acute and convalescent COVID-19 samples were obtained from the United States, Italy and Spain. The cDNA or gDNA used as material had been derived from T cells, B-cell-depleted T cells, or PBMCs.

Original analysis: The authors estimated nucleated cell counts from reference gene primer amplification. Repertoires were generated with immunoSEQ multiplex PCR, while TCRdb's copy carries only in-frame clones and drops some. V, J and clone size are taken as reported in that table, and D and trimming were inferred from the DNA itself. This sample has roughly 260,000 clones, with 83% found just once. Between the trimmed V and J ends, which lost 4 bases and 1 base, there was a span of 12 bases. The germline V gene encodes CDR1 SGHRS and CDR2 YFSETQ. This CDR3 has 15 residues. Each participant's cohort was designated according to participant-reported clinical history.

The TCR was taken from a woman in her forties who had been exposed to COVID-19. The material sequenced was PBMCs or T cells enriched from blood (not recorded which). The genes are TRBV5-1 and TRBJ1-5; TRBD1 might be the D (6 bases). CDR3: CASSPRDISNQPQHF. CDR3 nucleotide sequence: TGCGCCAGCAGCCCCCGGGACATAAGCAATCAGCCCCAGCATTTT.